The 16 T cell receptor beta chains below were found in one sample sequenced in a study of cytomegalovirus exposure and HLA in healthy donors. PCR involved 60 Vbeta and 13 Jbeta primers. TCRdb's copy holds only in-frame clones and misses some; the assay was immunoSEQ multiplex PCR. The sample lists 100,000 to 150,000 clones, 81% seen once, with roughly 1.1% in the top ten. The sample consisted of PBMCs. The origin of the receptors is a woman younger than 45 in good health and CMV-seronegative.

The chain has TRBV30 and TRBJ1-1, with D uncertain. From germline, CDR1 is GTSNPN and CDR2 SVGIG (reference sequence). V lost 0 bases and J lost 3, with 8 bases in between. The CDR3 contains 13 residues. CDR3 protein: CAWSVQVYTEAFF. The CDR3 bases are TGTGCCTGGAGTGTACAAGTCTACACTGAAGCTTTCTTT.

This chain links TRBV4-2 with TRBJ2-7; a possible D gene is TRBD2 (5 bases). The CDR3 has 15 residues. Germline lookup yields CDR1 LGHNA and CDR2 YNFKEQ. The V gene lost 0 bases and the J gene lost 0 bases, with 9 bases spanning the gap. CDR3 coding DNA: TGTGCCAGCAGCCAAGACCTGGAGGTCTCCTACGAGCAGTACTTC. Protein product: CASSQDLEVSYEQYF.

This sequence joins TRBV6-5 and TRBJ1-1; D unclear. Trimming took 4 bases from V and 3 from J, leaving 9 bases between them. Germline CDR1 is MNHEY and CDR2 is SVGAGI. The CDR3 sequence is 13 residues long. CDR3 sequence reads: CASSSYRYTEAFF. The CDR3 nucleotides are TGTGCCAGCAGTTCTTATCGGTACACTGAAGCTTTCTTT.

This clone was detected a few times. This rearrangement joins TRBV7-3 to TRBJ2-3; TRBD1 matches 12 bases. The ends lost 5 bases at V and 1 base at J; junction bases unmatched: 7. The germline gives CDR1 SGHTA, CDR2 FQGTGA. This CDR3 comprises 17 residues. The CDR3 coding sequence is TGTGCCAGCAGCCTGGGACAGGGGGCGCCGGGCACAGATACGCAGTATTTT. Translation: CASSLGQGAPGTDTQYF.

The chain recombines TRBV4-1 with TRBJ1-1; 11 bases fit TRBD1. The length of the CDR3 is 18 residues. Germline V gene sequence: CDR1 MGHRA, CDR2 YSYEKL. The trim removed 6 bases at V and 0 bases at J, leaving 12 bases unmatched. The CDR3 region is CASSRSRDRGKMNTEAFF. CDR3 DNA: TGCGCCAGCAGTCGATCCCGGGACAGGGGGAAAATGAACACTGAAGCTTTCTTT.

The gene calls are TRBV30 and TRBJ1-1; TRBD1 might be the D (6 bases). Germline lookup yields CDR1 GTSNPN and CDR2 SVGIG (reference sequence). The V end lost 5 bases, the J end lost 5 bases, and 9 bases lay between the germline ends. This CDR3 has 11 amino acids. CDR3 DNA: TGTGCCTGGGGGGGGGCGACTGAAGCTTTCTTT. It specifies CAWGGATEAFF.

The rearrangement uses TRBV19 and TRBJ2-3, with 8 bases aligning to TRBD2. Germline CDR1 LNHDA, CDR2 SQIVND (reference sequence). CDR3 length: 15 amino acids. The V and J ends lost 3 bases and 7 bases, in that order; junction bases with no gene match: 9. Here the CDR3 reads CASSIFPGGPNTQYF. The DNA of the CDR3 is TGTGCCAGTAGTATTTTCCCGGGAGGGCCAAATACGCAGTATTTT.

In regard to this clone: The junction shows a germline mismatch at one end, possibly a read error. This chain uses TRBV7-7 with TRBJ2-5, with TRBD2 matching over 10 bases. The CDR3 sequence is 14 residues long. Germline CDR1 is SSHAT and CDR2 is FNYEAQ (reference sequence). The CDR3 DNA follows: TGTGCTAGCAGCAGAGCGGGGGGGCTGGAGACCCAGTACTTC. Its translation: CASSRAGGLETQYF.

The V call is TRBV5-8, the J call TRBJ2-7; D remains unclear. Trimming took 0 bases from V and 0 from J, leaving 10 bases between them. The V gene's germline CDR1 is SGHTS and CDR2 YDEGEE. The length of the CDR3 is 15 residues. The CDR3: CASSLGLTFSYEQYF. CDR3 DNA sequence: TGTGCCAGCAGCTTGGGACTTACCTTCTCCTACGAGCAGTACTTC. The full variable domain, its missing parts supplied by reference TRBV5-8 and TRBJ2-7, is EAGVTQSPTHLIKTRGQQATLRCSPISGHTSVYWYQQALGLGLQFLLWYDEGEERNRGNFPPRFSGRQFPNYSSELNVNALELEDSALYLCASSLGLTFSYEQYFGPGTRLTVT.

The chain couples TRBV5-4 to TRBJ2-7; 7 nucleotides line up with TRBD2. CDR1 is SGHNT and CDR2 is YYREEE in the germline V gene (reference sequence). With V trimmed by 0 bases and J by 3 bases, 9 bases remained unmatched. The CDR3 totals 16 residues. CDR3 sequence reads: CASSLGGAGAHYEQYF. The CDR3 bases are TGTGCCAGCAGCTTGGGTGGGGCGGGAGCGCACTACGAGCAGTACTTC.

This clone was counted between two and nine times. This chain's CDR3 is CASSPREGGNTEAFF. Here the CDR3 DNA reads TGCGCCAGCAGCCCTAGGGAGGGGGGGAACACTGAAGCTTTCTTT. The chain couples TRBV5-1 to TRBJ1-1, with D tentatively TRBD1 (6 bases). This CDR3 is 15 amino acids long. The V end was cut by 4 bases, the J end by 1 base, with 14 bases between. Germline CDR1 reads SGHRS; CDR2 reads YFSETQ.

This clone was observed a handful of times. Germline is not matched at one junction end, which may reflect a read error. The chain joins TRBV7-9 to TRBJ1-1; TRBD1 might be the D (6 bases). CDR1 is SEHNR and CDR2 is FQNEAQ in the germline V gene (reference sequence). The CDR3 spans 11 residues. This CDR3 reads CSSSQGSEAFF. The CDR3 DNA sequence: TGTTCCAGCAGCCAGGGGTCTGAAGCTTTCTTT.

V and J are TRBV30 and TRBJ2-7; 7 bases match TRBD2. V trimming: 4 bases; J trimming: 6 bases; junction bases outside the gene matches: 9. The CDR3 spans 13 residues. The germline V gene encodes CDR1 GTSNPN and CDR2 SVGIG (reference sequence). The CDR3: CAWNRRGTTEQYF. The CDR3 DNA is TGTGCCTGGAATCGGCGGGGGACCACCGAGCAGTACTTC.

The chain joins TRBV18 to TRBJ1-2, with 8 nucleotides matching TRBD1. The germline gives CDR1 KGHSH, CDR2 LQKENI. CDR3 length: 15 amino acids. V trimming: 3 bases; J trimming: 6 bases; junction bases outside the gene matches: 9. The CDR3 here is CASSPLGQGEDGYTF. The CDR3 DNA follows: TGTGCCAGCTCACCGTTAGGACAGGGAGAAGATGGCTACACCTTC. Full variable domain (missing parts from reference TRBV18 and TRBJ1-2): NAGVMQNPRHLVRRRGQEARLRCSPMKGHSHVYWYRQLPEEGLKFMVYLQKENIIDESGMPKERFSAEFPKEGPSILRIQQVVRGDSAAYFCASSPLGQGEDGYTFGSGTRLTVV.

The gene calls are TRBV27 and TRBJ1-6; D gene ambiguous. Germline assignment: CDR1 MNHEY and CDR2 SMNVEV (reference sequence). This CDR3 spans 14 amino acids. Trimming took off 6 bases at V and 10 bases at J, with 16 bases between the two ends. This CDR3 is CASSREGLGSPLHF. The CDR3 nucleotides are TGTGCCAGCAGCCGCGAGGGATTGGGGTCACCCCTCCACTTT.

A word on this clone: The sample carries other DNA sequences with the same CDR3. The chain links TRBV15 to TRBJ2-1; possible D gene TRBD2, 6 bases. The CDR3 spans 18 residues. The V gene's germline CDR1 is LNHNV and CDR2 YYDKDF (reference sequence). Trimming left V 0 bases short and J 4 bases short, with 19 bases between. The CDR3 DNA reads as TGTGCCACCAGCAGAGAAGGAGGTGGAGGGGAAAATTACAATGAGCAGTTCTTC. It specifies CATSREGGGGENYNEQFF. Complete variable domain (other parts from reference TRBV15 and TRBJ2-1): DAMVIQNPRYQVTQFGKPVTLSCSQTLNHNVMYWYQQKSSQAPKLLFHYYDKDFNNEADTPDNFQSRRPNTSFCFLDIRSPGLGDTAMYLCATSREGGGGENYNEQFFGPGTRLTVL.